Below are 12 T cell receptor beta chains sequenced from a single sample in a study of control samples from healthy donors and cancer patients. TCRdb's table, derived via immunoSEQ multiplex PCR, lists solely in-frame clones and lacks some. The data contain around 160,000 clones, 93% of them seen just once; the ten biggest clones take up 5.8%. The specimen sequenced was blood. These receptors were taken from a man aged 18 to 35 in good health.

The V gene is TRBV6-4, the J gene TRBJ1-5; tentative D call: TRBD1 (5 bases). CDR3 length equals 16 residues. Trimming took off 6 bases at V and 7 bases at J, with 22 bases between the two ends. Per germline, CDR1 MRHNA and CDR2 SNTAGT. The CDR3 loop reads CASSPIAVDGGQPQHF. Written as DNA, the CDR3 is TGTGCCAGCAGCCCTATTGCCGTGGATGGGGGACAGCCCCAGCATTTT.

This chain links TRBV9 with TRBJ2-1; unclear D gene. CDR3 length equals 15 residues. Deletions cut 3 bases from V and 1 base from J, with 11 bases between. CDR1 is SGDLS, CDR2 YYNGEE, per germline. The CDR3, as DNA: TGTGCCAGCAGCGCCTACCAAACTTCCTACAATGAGCAGTTCTTC. Protein product: CASSAYQTSYNEQFF. Filled out from reference TRBV9 and TRBJ2-1, the complete variable domain reads DSGVTQTPKHLITATGQRVTLRCSPRSGDLSVYWYQQSLDQGLQFLIQYYNGEERAKGNILERFSAQQFPDLHSELNLSSLELGDSALYFCASSAYQTSYNEQFFGPGTRLTVL.

The V and J genes are TRBV4-3 and TRBJ1-6; D is unresolved. This CDR3 is 18 amino acids long. The V and J ends lost 2 bases and 1 base respectively, with 15 bases between them. CDR1 is LGHNA and CDR2 is YSLEER in the germline V gene. CDR3 sequence: CASSQSFSEMSYNSPLHF. The CDR3 bases are TGCGCCAGCAGCCAAAGTTTTTCGGAGATGTCCTATAATTCACCCCTCCACTTT.

The chain couples TRBV7-2 to TRBJ2-3; no definite D call. The CDR3 loop spans 13 amino acids. CDR1 SGHTA and CDR2 FQGNSA come from the germline V gene. V shed 8 bases and J shed 6 bases, with 15 bases lying between them. CDR3 nucleotide sequence: TGTGCCAGCGGTGTCGATAAGGCCGATACGCAGTATTTT. Its protein product is CASGVDKADTQYF.

The chain couples TRBV11-2 to TRBJ2-7, with 7 bases identical to TRBD1. J was trimmed by 5 bases and V by 1 base; bases with no gene match: 5. Germline V lookup: CDR1 SGHAT, CDR2 FQNNGV. CDR3 size: 14 residues. Written as DNA, the CDR3 is TGTGCCAGCAGCTTAGGGGACAGAGGGCACGAGCAGTACTTC. This translates into CASSLGDRGHEQYF.

This chain links TRBV6-5 with TRBJ2-7, with 9 nucleotides matching TRBD1. V shed 6 bases and J 2 bases; nucleotides not matched to a gene: 8. The CDR3 consists of 15 residues. The germline gives CDR1 MNHEY, CDR2 SVGAGI. CDR3 nucleotide sequence: TGTGCCAGCAGAATCGGACAGGGGTTCGCCTACGAGCAGTACTTC. This sequence encodes CASRIGQGFAYEQYF.

This chain links TRBV14 with TRBJ2-7; 9 bases agree with TRBD2. The trim removed 10 bases at V and 4 bases at J, leaving 8 bases unmatched. The CDR3 extends over 13 amino acids. In germline, CDR1 is SGHDN, CDR2 FVKESK. The CDR3 DNA reads TGTGCCACAAGGCGGGAGGGTGCGTACGAGCAGTACTTC. This translates into CATRREGAYEQYF.

The chain recombines TRBV6-6 with TRBJ1-5, with D hard to call. Germline V gene sequence: CDR1 MNHNY, CDR2 SVGAGI (reference sequence). The CDR3 length is 16 residues. Trimming pared 2 bases from V and 0 bases from J, leaving 11 bases between. The DNA for the CDR3 is TGTGCCAGCAGTTACGTGGTCGGTAGTAGCAATCAGCCCCAGCATTTT. This translates into CASSYVVGSSNQPQHF.

J is TRBJ1-5 and V is TRBV9; the D gene is possibly TRBD1 (6 bases). The germline V gene has CDR1 SGDLS and CDR2 YYNGEE. The V end lost 0 bases, the J end lost 3 bases, and 13 bases lay between the germline ends. The CDR3 runs to 16 residues. The CDR3 coding sequence is TGTGCCAGCAGCGTAGGTCCAGGACAGTACAATCAGCCCCAGCATTTT. This codes for CASSVGPGQYNQPQHF.

CDR3 loop: CASSQILGGLATQYF. The CDR3 region has the DNA TGTGCCAGCAGCCAAATATTGGGAGGACTAGCGACCCAGTACTTC. This sequence joins TRBV3-1 (or the pseudogene TRBV3-2) and TRBJ2-5, with 8 bases that match TRBD2. The CDR3 is 15 residues long. Germline values: CDR1 LGHDT, CDR2 YNNKEL (reference sequence). Trimming at V came to 2 bases and at J to 7 bases, leaving 9 bases not matched to a gene.

This clone was counted only a few times. The chain couples TRBV2 to TRBJ2-7; tentative D call: TRBD2 (5 bases). Germline CDR1 and CDR2: SNHLY and FYNNEI. CDR3 length equals 11 residues. The V end was cut by 5 bases, the J end by 7 bases, with 9 bases between. The CDR3 DNA reads TGTGCCAGCAGTTACAGCGGAGAGCAGTACTTC. Its translation is CASSYSGEQYF.

V and J are TRBV10-2 and TRBJ1-1, with D uncertain. V lost 5 bases and J 3 bases, leaving 7 bases between the germline ends. The CDR3 extends over 12 amino acids. From germline, CDR1 is WSHSY and CDR2 SAAADI. The CDR3 region is CASSPRHTEAFF. CDR3 coding DNA: TGCGCCAGCAGTCCCCGACACACTGAAGCTTTCTTT.